Presented here are 9 T cell receptor beta chains from one specimen sequenced in a study of blood T cell repertoires in COVID-19. Assay: immunoSEQ multiplex PCR; the TCRdb copy retains only in-frame clones and omits some. The repertoire consists of approximately 260,000 clones, with 75% to 95% occurring once and the leading ten covering over 1.5%. The specimen sequenced was PBMCs or T cells enriched from blood (not recorded which). The receptors were gathered from a woman younger than 30 who had recovered from COVID-19.

The rearrangement links TRBV6-1 to TRBJ2-7; 8 positions agree with TRBD1. The V segment lost 1 base and the J segment 5 bases; nucleotides outside the gene matches: 4. Germline V lookup: CDR1 MNHNS, CDR2 SASEGT. The CDR3 has 14 residues. The CDR3 loop reads CASSEVTGGDEQYF. Written as DNA, the CDR3 is TGTGCCAGCAGTGAAGTAACAGGGGGAGACGAGCAGTACTTC.

The chain employs TRBV29-1 and TRBJ1-1, with D unclear. Germline assignment: CDR1 SQVTM and CDR2 ANQGSEA. The V end was cut by 4 bases, the J end by 1 base, with 4 bases between. CDR3 length equals 11 residues. The CDR3 sequence is CSVVQNTEAFF. CDR3 nucleotides: TGCAGCGTTGTACAGAACACTGAAGCTTTCTTT.

This chain uses TRBV11-3 with TRBJ1-1; D is unclear. Germline V gene sequence: CDR1 SGHNT, CDR2 YENEEA. V shed 3 bases and J shed 0 bases, with 5 bases lying between them. The CDR3 sequence is 13 residues long. CDR3 protein: CASSFEVNTEAFF. Written as DNA, the CDR3 is TGTGCCAGCAGCTTTGAGGTGAACACTGAAGCTTTCTTT.

This clone was observed once. The genes are TRBV2 and TRBJ2-2; 10 bases agree with TRBD2. V lost 4 bases, J lost 3 bases, and 2 bases stayed unmatched. The CDR3 spans 15 residues. Germline values: CDR1 SNHLY, CDR2 FYNNEI. CDR3 region: CASSGLAGDTGELFF. As DNA, the CDR3 is TGTGCCAGCAGTGGGCTAGCGGGAGACACCGGGGAGCTGTTTTTT.

V and J are TRBV10-1 and TRBJ2-2; D might be TRBD1 (5 bases). The CDR3 is 13 residues long. Trimming cost V 4 bases and J 5 bases, with 8 bases left between them. Germline V gives CDR1 WNHNN, CDR2 SYGVQD (reference sequence). In nucleotides, the CDR3 is TGCGCCAGCAGTGCAGGGATTACCGGGGAGCTGTTTTTT. It encodes CASSAGITGELFF.

The rearrangement links TRBV3-1 (or the pseudogene TRBV3-2) to TRBJ1-1; D not resolved. CDR3 length: 13 residues. Germline V gene data show CDR1 as LGHDT and CDR2 as YNNKEL (reference sequence). V was pared by 0 bases and J by 8 bases, with 10 bases between. In DNA form, the CDR3 reads TGTGCCAGCAGCCAAGAACCCCGGAGGGAAGCTTTCTTT. Protein product: CASSQEPRREAFF.

The V call is TRBV14, the J call TRBJ2-7; the D gene is possibly TRBD1 (6 bases). CDR3 length: 16 residues. Germline assignment: CDR1 SGHDN and CDR2 FVKESK. The V end lost 2 bases, the J end lost 0 bases, and 14 bases lay between the germline ends. CDR3 DNA: TGTGCCAGCAGCCAAACCCGGGACACACTCTCCTACGAGCAGTACTTC. As protein: CASSQTRDTLSYEQYF.

The gene calls are TRBV7-2 and TRBJ1-1; TRBD1 might be the D (5 bases). Germline values: CDR1 SGHTA, CDR2 FQGNSA. Trimming removed 1 base from V and 0 bases from J, with 9 bases in between. The CDR3 is 15 amino acids. CDR3 DNA sequence: TGTGCCAGCAGCTTAGACAGGCTAATGAACACTGAAGCTTTCTTT. Its protein is CASSLDRLMNTEAFF.

There are a few counts of this clone. The chain links TRBV2 to TRBJ1-1; D remains ambiguous. CDR1 and CDR2 (germline): SNHLY, FYNNEI. The ends were cut back, 4 bases at V and 3 bases at J, with 15 bases in the middle. CDR3 length: 15 residues. CDR3 in amino acids: CASSAREGVDTEAFF. CDR3 in DNA: TGTGCCAGCAGTGCAAGGGAGGGTGTGGACACTGAAGCTTTCTTT.